Detailed here is one TCR beta chain. Its antigen has not been determined. It has no much larger one-base neighbor in the sample; base qualities were not kept. V gives up 5 bases and J gives up 10 bases, and the segment between their germline ends measures 25 bases. From the germline V gene (reference sequence), CDR1 is LNHDA and CDR2 is SQIVND. From the cysteine through the phenylalanine, the CDR3 covers 16 amino acids. The only DNA kept is the CDR3, 48 bases in frame from the first base. Donors formed part of the validation cohort, which comprised fewer than 150 subjects and was distinct from the first cohort of 550 to 850 subjects. This sample was taken from a study of cytomegalovirus exposure and HLA in healthy donors (dated by TCRdb to about 2017). Regarding the study in general: The 500 to 700 repertoires of the first cohort and the approximately 130 validation repertoires were produced on the same platform, according to a later analysis. The study aimed to test whether cataloging public T cell receptors could reveal signatures of past pathogen exposure. The study combined high-throughput TCR immunosequencing, statistical association of individual TCRs with disease status, and machine learning to predict cytomegalovirus infection status. Along with the approximately 700-subject first cohort, a separate validation cohort of some 130 different subjects was used.

The research as a whole found: Most TCR sequences were observed very rarely across donors, whereas some public TCRs were present in many individuals. It was suggested by the authors that the approach could potentially be generalized to other disease states and immunological phenotypes. Subsequent analysis determined that TCRs grouped into clusters in the first cohort also showed a tendency toward co-occurrence across the roughly 120 validation repertoires, and approximately 94% of cluster scores exceeded 0. A few of the identified cytomegalovirus-associated TCR beta chains were confirmed in vitro to be specific for cytomegalovirus antigens. A total of 150 to 200 TCR beta chains were listed by the study as associated with cytomegalovirus. The classifier was reported to diagnose cytomegalovirus status with high specificity and sensitivity in both the original and validation cohorts. A later analysis had no HLA typing for the validation cohort, so co-occurrence there was scored across all 120 or so repertoires.

The library was generated by the immunoSEQ multiplex PCR assay. The authors processed their data as follows. A statistical classification framework was built to diagnose cytomegalovirus status from the catalog of TCR beta chain sequences. In its TCRdb copy, this immuneACCESS table keeps in-frame sequences only and misses some clones. Where compared with another copy, unresolved V genes explain less than half of these, and the others have no known cause. Clone size and V and J calls were adopted from that table, with D and trimming inferred from the DNA. The sample has tens of thousands of clones on record, approximately 93% of them singletons. The ten biggest clones cover under 6.5% of the sample.

The source of this sequence is a woman in her late teens or twenties in good health and CMV-seronegative. The chain employs TRBV19 and TRBJ2-3; TRBD1 might be the D gene, on 5 matching bases. The specimen sequenced was PBMCs. The CDR3 reads as follows: CASSLRGRAALLAQYF. The nucleotide sequence is given as TGTGCCAGTAGTCTCCGTGGCAGGGCAGCCCTATTGGCGCAGTATTTT. The variable domain in full, with residues beyond the CDR3 obtained from the reference TRBV19 and TRBJ2-3 genes, is DGGITQSPKYLFRKEGQNVTLSCEQNLNHDAMYWYRQDPGQGLRLIYYSQIVNDFQKGDIAEGYSVSREKKESFPLTVTSAQKNPTAFYLCASSLRGRAALLAQYFGPGTRLTVL.